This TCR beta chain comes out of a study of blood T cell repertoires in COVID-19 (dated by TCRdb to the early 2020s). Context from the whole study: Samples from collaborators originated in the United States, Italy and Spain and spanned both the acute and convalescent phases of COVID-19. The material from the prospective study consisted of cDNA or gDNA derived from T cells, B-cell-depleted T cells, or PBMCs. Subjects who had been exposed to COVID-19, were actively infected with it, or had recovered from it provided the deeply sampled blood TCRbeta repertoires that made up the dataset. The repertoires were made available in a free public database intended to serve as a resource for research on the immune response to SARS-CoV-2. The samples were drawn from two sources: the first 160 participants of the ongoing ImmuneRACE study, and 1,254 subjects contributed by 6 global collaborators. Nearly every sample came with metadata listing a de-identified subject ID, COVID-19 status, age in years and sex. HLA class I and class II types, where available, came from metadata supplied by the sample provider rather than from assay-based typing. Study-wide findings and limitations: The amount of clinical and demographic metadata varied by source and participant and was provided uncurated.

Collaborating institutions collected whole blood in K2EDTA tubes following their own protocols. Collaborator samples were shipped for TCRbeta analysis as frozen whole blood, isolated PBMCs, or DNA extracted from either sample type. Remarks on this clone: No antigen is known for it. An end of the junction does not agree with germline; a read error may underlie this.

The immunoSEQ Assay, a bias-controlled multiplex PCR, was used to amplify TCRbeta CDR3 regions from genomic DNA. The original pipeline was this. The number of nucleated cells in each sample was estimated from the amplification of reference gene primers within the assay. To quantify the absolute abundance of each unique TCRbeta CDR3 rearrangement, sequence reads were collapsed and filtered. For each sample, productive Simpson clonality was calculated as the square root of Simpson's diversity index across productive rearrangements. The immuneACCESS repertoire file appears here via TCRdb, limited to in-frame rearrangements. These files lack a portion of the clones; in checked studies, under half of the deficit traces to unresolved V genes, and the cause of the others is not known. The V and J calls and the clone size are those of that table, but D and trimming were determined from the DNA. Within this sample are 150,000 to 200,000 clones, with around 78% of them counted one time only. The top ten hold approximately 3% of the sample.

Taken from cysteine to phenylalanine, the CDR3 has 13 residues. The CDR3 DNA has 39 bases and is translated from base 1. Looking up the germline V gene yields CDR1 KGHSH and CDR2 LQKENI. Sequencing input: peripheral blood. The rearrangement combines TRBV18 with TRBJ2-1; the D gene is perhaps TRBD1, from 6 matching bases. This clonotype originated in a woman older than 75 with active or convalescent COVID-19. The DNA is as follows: TGTGTCAGCTCACCTACAGGGACCGGTGAGCAGTTCTTC. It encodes CVSSPTGTGEQFF.